These 32 T cell receptor beta chains were all obtained from the same sample, sequenced in a study of T cells in Graves' hyperthyroidism and ophthalmopathy. Researchers took RNA transcripts and amplified the TCR beta CDR3 regions from them. The primer set for the first-round RT-PCR of the TCR CDR3 was HTBI. TCRdb re-called the multiplex PCR reads through MiXCR, storing one row per CDR3 protein. Here the sample spans under 400,000 distinct CDR3 sequences, approximately 13% being singletons. Sequenced input: blood. These receptors were collected from a woman aged 18-29 years with Graves' hyperthyroidism.

This clonotype was seen at least ten times. This chain connects TRBV29-1 to TRBJ2-3; 7 bases line up with TRBD1. V was pared by 7 bases and J by 5 bases, with 12 bases of the junction left unmatched. CDR1 is SQVTM, CDR2 ANQGSEA, per germline. The CDR3 totals 14 residues. CDR3 protein: CSAAPRQGLDTQYF. CDR3 sequence (DNA): TGCAGCGCTGCCCCGCGACAGGGCTTAGATACGCAGTATTTT.

This clonotype was observed a handful of times. The chain combines TRBV28 with TRBJ2-6, with a possible D match to TRBD1 (7 bases). There are 17 residues in the CDR3. Germline CDR1 reads MDHEN; CDR2 reads SYDVKM. The V end lost 3 bases, the J end lost 1 base, and 13 bases lay between the germline ends. The CDR3 region is CASSFGAGGSGANVLTF. CDR3 DNA sequence: TGTGCCAGCAGTTTCGGGGCAGGGGGGTCTGGGGCCAACGTCCTGACTTTC.

This clonotype was counted at least ten times. This chain links TRBV20-1 with TRBJ2-5; D unclear. This CDR3 region has 15 residues. Trimming stripped 0 bases from V and 4 bases from J, with 15 bases between. Germline V lookup: CDR1 DFQATT, CDR2 SNEGSKA (reference sequence). CDR3 bases: TGCAGTGCTAGAGACCTTCTTGTCCCCCCAGAGACCCAGTACTTC. Translation: CSARDLLVPPETQYF.

This clonotype was detected ten times or more. DNA for the CDR3: TGCAGTGCTAGAGATCTGGGGGGGAATGAAGCTTTCTTT. This gives the protein CSARDLGGNEAFF. The chain combines TRBV20-1 with TRBJ1-1; D perhaps matches TRBD1 (5 bases). This CDR3 is built from 13 residues. From germline, CDR1 is DFQATT and CDR2 SNEGSKA (reference sequence). V lost 0 bases and J 7 bases, leaving 12 bases between the germline ends.

This clonotype showed up many times. The rearrangement links TRBV9 to TRBJ2-7; TRBD2 aligns across 13 bases. Germline V gene lookup returns CDR1 SGDLS and CDR2 YYNGEE. Trimming at V came to 7 bases and at J to 6 bases, leaving 7 bases not matched to a gene. The CDR3 loop spans 14 amino acids. The CDR3 spells CASSTGTSGTEQYF. The CDR3 nucleotides are TGTGCCAGCTCCACCGGGACTAGCGGGACCGAGCAGTACTTC.

This clonotype showed up many times. J is TRBJ2-3 and V is TRBV2; possibly TRBD1 or TRBD2 for D (6 bases each). Looked up from germline, CDR1 is SNHLY and CDR2 is FYNNEI. Trimming took 3 bases from V and 1 from J, leaving 14 bases between them. This CDR3 spans 16 amino acids. The CDR3 region is CASSDLGGAGTDTQYF. The CDR3 nucleotides are TGTGCCAGCAGTGATCTCGGGGGCGCCGGCACAGATACGCAGTATTTT.

This clonotype showed up many times. The rearrangement joins TRBV28 to TRBJ1-5; D remains unclear. V was shortened by 7 bases and J by 11 bases, with 12 bases between the two germline ends. The CDR3 is made up of 11 amino acids. Germline CDR1 and CDR2: MDHEN and SYDVKM. The CDR3 protein is CASTTAGSQHF. In DNA, the CDR3 is TGTGCCAGCACCACGGCGGGGTCCCAGCATTTT. Variable domain in full (rest from reference TRBV28 and TRBJ1-5): DVKVTQSSRYLVKRTGEKVFLECVQDMDHENMFWYRQDPGLGLRLIYFSYDVKMKEKGDIPEGYSVSREKKERFSLILESASTNQTSMYLCASTTAGSQHFGDGTRLSIL.

In its sample, this clonotype was seen many times. The chain combines TRBV12-3 or TRBV12-4 with TRBJ2-1, with D perhaps matching TRBD1 or TRBD2 (5 bases each). This CDR3 comprises 13 residues. V was pared by 2 bases and J by 6 bases, with 8 bases between. The chain's CDR3 is CASSLIGGNEQFF. The CDR3 DNA sequence: TGTGCCAGCAGTTTAATTGGGGGCAATGAGCAGTTCTTC.

This clonotype was seen more than once but under ten times. This chain connects TRBV11-2 to TRBJ1-1; 7 bases are a match to TRBD1. Unmatched junction bases numbered 7, after V lost 5 bases and J lost 4 bases. The CDR3 sequence is 14 residues long. From germline, CDR1 is SGHAT and CDR2 FQNNGV. DNA for the CDR3: TGTGCCAGCAGCCCCAAGGGGGCGGGCACTGAAGCTTTCTTT. Its protein is CASSPKGAGTEAFF.

This clonotype was picked up many times. The rearrangement links TRBV11-2 to TRBJ1-4; TRBD1 might be the D (6 bases). The CDR3 covers 15 residues. The V and J ends lost 4 bases and 4 bases respectively, with 13 bases between them. Germline assignment: CDR1 SGHAT and CDR2 FQNNGV. DNA of the CDR3: TGTGCCAGCAGCTCCCGACAGGCTCTTAATGAAAAACTGTTTTTT. Amino acid sequence: CASSSRQALNEKLFF.

This clonotype was seen ten or more times. The rearrangement joins TRBV19 to TRBJ1-5, with D unresolved. Per germline, CDR1 LNHDA and CDR2 SQIVND (reference sequence). The V and J ends lost 3 bases and 0 bases respectively, with 9 bases between them. CDR3 length: 15 amino acids. The CDR3 reads CASSISAGSNQPQHF. Written as DNA, the CDR3 is TGTGCCAGTAGTATTTCTGCAGGTAGCAATCAGCCCCAGCATTTT.

A few counts support this clonotype. The genes are TRBV6-1 and TRBJ2-3, with 9 bases fitting TRBD2. Germline V gives CDR1 MNHNS, CDR2 SASEGT. After removal of 6 bases from V and 2 bases from J, the junction contained 6 bases not matched to a gene. There are 15 residues in the CDR3. CDR3 coding DNA: TGTGCCAGCAGCCCAAGCGGGGGGAACACAGATACGCAGTATTTT. Its translation: CASSPSGGNTDTQYF.

This clonotype was found many times. This chain joins TRBV6-1 and TRBJ2-3, with unresolved D. The CDR3 runs to 13 residues. V was shortened by 6 bases and J by 2 bases, with 9 bases between the two germline ends. The germline V gene encodes CDR1 MNHNS and CDR2 SASEGT. Here the CDR3 reads CASSYTSTDTQYF. DNA of the CDR3: TGTGCCAGCAGCTACACATCCACAGATACGCAGTATTTT.

This clonotype was counted many times. The chain links TRBV12-3 or TRBV12-4 to TRBJ1-2, with a weak D call TRBD1 (5 bases). Trimming cost V 2 bases and J 2 bases, with 9 bases left between them. The CDR3 has 14 residues. CDR3 nucleotides: TGTGCCAGCAGTTTAAAGGACAACAACTATGGCTACACCTTC. Its translation is CASSLKDNNYGYTF.

Ten or more counts support this clonotype. The chain recombines TRBV28 with TRBJ2-2; D possibly corresponds to TRBD1 (6 bases). Germline lookup yields CDR1 MDHEN and CDR2 SYDVKM. CDR3 length: 16 residues. V was shortened by 6 bases and J by 1 base, with 15 bases between the two germline ends. The CDR3 loop is CASRVWGLMNTGELFF. As DNA, the CDR3 is TGTGCCAGCAGGGTGTGGGGGCTTATGAACACCGGGGAGCTGTTTTTT. Filled out from reference TRBV28 and TRBJ2-2, the complete variable domain reads DVKVTQSSRYLVKRTGEKVFLECVQDMDHENMFWYRQDPGLGLRLIYFSYDVKMKEKGDIPEGYSVSREKKERFSLILESASTNQTSMYLCASRVWGLMNTGELFFGEGSRLTVL.

The chain employs TRBV7-9 and TRBJ2-2, with 7 bases lining up with TRBD2. The length of the CDR3 is 15 residues. The V and J ends lost 2 bases and 7 bases, in that order; junction bases with no gene match: 7. Germline CDR1 and CDR2: SEHNR and FQNEAQ (reference sequence). CDR3 residues: CASSLFASGNGELFF. The CDR3 DNA is TGTGCCAGCAGCTTATTTGCTAGCGGAAACGGGGAGCTGTTTTTT.

This clonotype was counted at least ten times. CDR3 coding DNA: TGTGCCAGCACCGACTTAGACAGGGGAAGCGACGAGCAGTACTTC. It yields the protein CASTDLDRGSDEQYF. The chain combines TRBV28 with TRBJ2-7, with TRBD1 matching over 8 bases. In germline, CDR1 is MDHEN, CDR2 SYDVKM. The CDR3 runs 15 residues. V lost 7 bases and J lost 5; bases outside the gene matches: 13.

A few counts support this clonotype. One junction end does not reproduce the germline sequence, and a read error may be involved. The chain combines TRBV5-8 with TRBJ2-7, with TRBD2 matching over 7 bases. CDR3 length equals 15 residues. Germline V gives CDR1 SGHTS, CDR2 YDEGEE. Here the CDR3 DNA reads TGTGCCAGCGGCTTGGTTGGGAGCGGGACTTACGAGCAGTACTTC. Its translation: CASGLVGSGTYEQYF.

The CDR3 spells CASSPLGGSEKLFF. Written as DNA, the CDR3 is TGTGCCAGCAGCCCGCTGGGGGGTAGTGAAAAACTGTTTTTT. The rearrangement joins TRBV11-2 to TRBJ1-4; tentative D call: TRBD1 (5 bases). Trimming stripped 5 bases from V and 7 bases from J, with 14 bases between. CDR1 and CDR2 from the germline V gene are SGHAT and FQNNGV. The CDR3 totals 14 residues.

Ten or more counts support this clonotype. The rearrangement links TRBV30 to TRBJ2-7; TRBD2 matches at 13 bases. The J segment lost 7 bases and the V segment lost 7 bases, leaving 19 bases of the junction unmatched. The CDR3 length is 17 residues. From germline, CDR1 is GTSNPN and CDR2 SVGIG (reference sequence). The CDR3 here is CAFDSSRTSGSGQEQYF. The DNA of the CDR3 is TGTGCCTTCGACTCATCCCGGACTAGCGGGAGTGGGCAAGAGCAGTACTTC.

This clonotype has a count of ten or more. V is TRBV20-1 and J is TRBJ2-7, with 8 bases lining up with TRBD1. After removal of 0 bases from V and 6 bases from J, the junction contained 10 bases not matched to a gene. This CDR3 is built from 15 residues. CDR1 DFQATT and CDR2 SNEGSKA come from the germline V gene (reference sequence). The CDR3 loop reads CSARDGDRGGFEQYF. The CDR3 DNA is TGCAGTGCTAGAGACGGAGACAGGGGAGGCTTCGAGCAGTACTTC.

The chain has TRBV6-2 or TRBV6-3 and TRBJ2-3; 10 bases are a match to TRBD2. The CDR3 extends over 16 amino acids. The germline gives CDR1 MNHEY, CDR2 SVGEGT. With V trimmed by 0 bases and J by 5 bases, 5 bases remained unmatched. CDR3 sequence reads: CASSYSASGSLDTQYF. The CDR3 DNA follows: TGTGCCAGCAGTTACTCGGCTAGCGGGAGTTTAGATACGCAGTATTTT.

At least ten counts were recorded for this clonotype. The chain has TRBV28 and TRBJ2-7; the match to TRBD1 covers 9 bases. The CDR3 loop spans 11 amino acids. Trimming at V came to 5 bases and at J to 12 bases, leaving 5 bases not matched to a gene. Germline V CDR1 and CDR2: MDHEN, SYDVKM. As DNA, the CDR3 is TGTGCCAGCAGTGATTGGGACAGGGCGTACTTC. It is translated as CASSDWDRAYF.

The sample holds many counts of this clonotype. One end of the junction varies from germline; a read error may be responsible. V gene TRBV19 combines with J gene TRBJ2-2; 8 nucleotides align to TRBD2. There are 12 residues in the CDR3. Germline lookup yields CDR1 LNHDA and CDR2 SQIVND (reference sequence). CDR3 DNA sequence: TGTGCCAGCAGTAGCGGGGCCGGGGAGCTGTTTTTT. Translated: CASSSGAGELFF.

This clonotype was detected a few times. It may be a read error: a sequence one base away is much more abundant. V usage is TRBV7-2 and J usage is TRBJ1-1; 8 nucleotides agree with TRBD1. V gave up 3 bases and J gave up 3 bases; unmatched junction bases: 6. CDR1 and CDR2 (germline): SGHTA, FQGNSA. This CDR3 contains 15 residues. The CDR3: CASSLQGAGHTEAFF. The DNA of the CDR3 is TGTGCCAGCAGCTTGCAGGGGGCAGGGCACACTGAAGCTTTCTTT.

This clonotype has a count of ten or more. The V and J genes are TRBV30 and TRBJ1-4, with TRBD1 identical over 10 bases. Per germline, CDR1 GTSNPN and CDR2 SVGIG (reference sequence). Trimming cost V 7 bases and J 7 bases; bases outside gene matches: 6. This CDR3 has 13 amino acids. The CDR3 protein is CASMTGGFEKLFF. CDR3 sequence (DNA): TGTGCCTCGATGACAGGGGGCTTTGAAAAACTGTTTTTT.

This chain links TRBV12-3 or TRBV12-4 with TRBJ1-1; tentatively, D is TRBD1 (5 bases). V shed 11 bases and J shed 5 bases, with 15 bases lying between them. The CDR3 length is 12 residues. The CDR3 bases are TGTGCCTCCGGGGCAGGCGGGACTGAAGCTTTCTTT. This encodes CASGAGGTEAFF.

The chain carries TRBV24-1 and TRBJ2-7; possible D gene TRBD2, 6 bases. Germline CDR1 KGHDR, CDR2 SFDVKD. Trimming took off 0 bases at V and 3 bases at J, with 17 bases between the two ends. The CDR3 consists of 17 residues. The CDR3 loop is CATSDLSGGWFIYEQYF. CDR3 coding DNA: TGTGCCACCAGTGATTTGAGTGGGGGGTGGTTTATCTACGAGCAGTACTTC.

Here the CDR3 DNA reads TGTGCCAGCAGTTCAACAACAGCGGGAGGGGGGCCTGCCTACAATGAGCAGTTCTTC. As protein: CASSSTTAGGGPAYNEQFF. J is TRBJ2-1 and V is TRBV6-1; 10 bases match TRBD2. The V and J ends lost 5 bases and 2 bases, in that order; junction bases with no gene match: 15. The CDR3 has 19 residues. Per the germline V gene, CDR1 is MNHNS and CDR2 is SASEGT.

The gene calls are TRBV6-1 and TRBJ2-7; possible D gene TRBD2, 7 bases. CDR3 length: 14 amino acids. Germline V CDR1 and CDR2: MNHNS, SASEGT. V dropped 10 bases and J dropped 0 bases, with 16 bases sitting between them. CDR3 region: CATAWGGTSYEQYF. DNA for the CDR3: TGTGCCACCGCTTGGGGGGGCACCTCCTACGAGCAGTACTTC.

As regards this clonotype: A read error may explain this, as a much larger clone is one base away. V and J are TRBV6-2 or TRBV6-3 and TRBJ1-4; D call uncertain. The germline V gene has CDR1 MNHEY and CDR2 SVGEGT. This CDR3 contains 15 residues. CDR3 coding DNA: TGTGCCAGCAGTGGGGTTCCTGCAACTGATGAAAAACTGTTTTTT. This encodes CASSGVPATDEKLFF.

The sample holds many counts of this clonotype. The rearrangement uses TRBV7-2 and TRBJ2-3, with D unresolved. The germline gives CDR1 SGHTA, CDR2 FQGNSA. V lost 5 bases and J lost 0, with 9 bases in between. The CDR3 is 14 residues long. The CDR3 DNA is TGTGCCAGCAGCCCCGGGCTTAGCACAGATACGCAGTATTTT. Translating it yields CASSPGLSTDTQYF.